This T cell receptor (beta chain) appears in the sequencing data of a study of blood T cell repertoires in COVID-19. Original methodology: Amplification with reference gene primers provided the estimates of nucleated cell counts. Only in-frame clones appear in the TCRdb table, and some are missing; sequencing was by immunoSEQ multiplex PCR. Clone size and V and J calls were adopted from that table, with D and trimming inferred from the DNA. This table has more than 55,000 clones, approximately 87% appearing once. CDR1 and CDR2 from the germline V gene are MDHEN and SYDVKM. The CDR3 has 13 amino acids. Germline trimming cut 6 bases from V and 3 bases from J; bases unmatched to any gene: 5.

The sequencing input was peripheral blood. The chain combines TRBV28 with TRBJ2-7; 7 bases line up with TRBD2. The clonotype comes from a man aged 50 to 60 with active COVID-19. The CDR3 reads CASSLSGVYEQYF. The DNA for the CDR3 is TGTGCCAGCAGCCTAAGCGGGGTCTACGAGCAGTACTTC.